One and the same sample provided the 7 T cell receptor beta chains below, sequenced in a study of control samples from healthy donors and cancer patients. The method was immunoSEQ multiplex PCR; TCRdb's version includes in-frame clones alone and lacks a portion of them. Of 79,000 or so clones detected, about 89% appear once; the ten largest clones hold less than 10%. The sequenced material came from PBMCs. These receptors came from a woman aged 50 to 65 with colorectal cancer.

CDR3 sequence (DNA): TGTGCCAGCAGTTACCTCGAGACAGGGGGCACCTACGAGCAGTACGTC. Translation: CASSYLETGGTYEQYV. The chain links TRBV6-6 to TRBJ2-7; 10 bases line up with TRBD1. Germline V gene lookup returns CDR1 MNHNY and CDR2 SVGAGI (reference sequence). After removal of 2 bases from V and 2 bases from J, the junction contained 6 bases not matched to a gene. The CDR3 contains 16 residues.

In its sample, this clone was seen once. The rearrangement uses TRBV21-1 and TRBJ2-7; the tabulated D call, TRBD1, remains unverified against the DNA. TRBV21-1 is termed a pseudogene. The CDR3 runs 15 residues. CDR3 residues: CASSNKTGESYEQYV. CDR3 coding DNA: TGTGCCAGCAGCAATAAGACAGGGGAATCCTACGAGCAGTACGTC.

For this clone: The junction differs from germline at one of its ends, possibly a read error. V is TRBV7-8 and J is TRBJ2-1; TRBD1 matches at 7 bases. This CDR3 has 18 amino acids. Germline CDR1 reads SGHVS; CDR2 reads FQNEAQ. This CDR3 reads CASSPTGRWASSHNEQFF. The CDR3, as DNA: TGTGCCAGCAGTCCGACAGGGCGTTGGGCTAGCTCCCACAATGAGCAGTTCTTC.

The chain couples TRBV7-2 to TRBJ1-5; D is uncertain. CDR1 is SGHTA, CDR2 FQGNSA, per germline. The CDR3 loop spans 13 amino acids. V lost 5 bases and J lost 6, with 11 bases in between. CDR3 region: CASSILGSQPQHF. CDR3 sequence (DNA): TGTGCCAGCAGCATATTAGGGAGTCAGCCCCAGCATTTT.

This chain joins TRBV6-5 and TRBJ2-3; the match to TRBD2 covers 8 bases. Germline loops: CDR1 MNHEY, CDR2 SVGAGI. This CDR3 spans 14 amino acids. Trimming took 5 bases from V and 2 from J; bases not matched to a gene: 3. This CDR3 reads CASSSGGLTDTQYF. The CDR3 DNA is TGTGCCAGCAGTAGCGGGGGCCTCACAGATACGCAGTATTTT.

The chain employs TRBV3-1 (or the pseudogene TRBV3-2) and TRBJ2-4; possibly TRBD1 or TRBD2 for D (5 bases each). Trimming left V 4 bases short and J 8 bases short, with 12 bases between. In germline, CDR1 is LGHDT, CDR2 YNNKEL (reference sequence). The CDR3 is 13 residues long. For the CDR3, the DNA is TGTGCCAGCAGCCTTCTCGGGGACGACATTCAGTACTTC. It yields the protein CASSLLGDDIQYF.

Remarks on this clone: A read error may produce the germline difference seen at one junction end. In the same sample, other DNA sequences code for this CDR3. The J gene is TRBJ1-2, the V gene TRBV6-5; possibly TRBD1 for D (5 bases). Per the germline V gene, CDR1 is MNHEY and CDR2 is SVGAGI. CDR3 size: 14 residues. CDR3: CASSRERDGYGYTF. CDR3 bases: TGCGCCAGCAGTAGAGAGAGGGACGGCTATGGCTACACCTTC.